Following are 23 T cell receptor beta chains from one sample sequenced in a study of beta chain features in type 1 diabetes. Study-wide results and limits: When Type 1 diabetes patients were examined, their TCRB CDR3s proved moderately but significantly shorter in all four CD4+ subsets.

Every isolated RNA sample was fully reverse transcribed, so sequencing captured expressed TCRB transcripts. The data were produced by immunoSEQ multiplex PCR, yet TCRdb's version contains in-frame clones alone and is incomplete. The repertoire holds under 850,000 clones, over 10% seen once, with less than 0.025% in the top ten. The antigens for these receptors are not known. Input material: naive CD4+ T cells from blood. These receptors all come from a man between 18 and 35 years old with type 1 diabetes.

The chain couples TRBV7-9 to TRBJ2-2, with no clear D. This CDR3 is built from 12 residues. The V end lost 0 bases, the J end lost 6 bases, and 2 bases lay between the germline ends. Germline CDR1 and CDR2: SEHNR and FQNEAQ (reference sequence). The CDR3 DNA is TGTGCCAGCAGCTTAGCGTCCGGGGAGCTGTTTTTT. It translates to CASSLASGELFF.

Only a few counts were recorded for this clone. The chain recombines TRBV6-1 with TRBJ2-7; unclear D gene. This CDR3 has 13 amino acids. Germline-derived CDR1 and CDR2 are MNHNS and SASEGT. V shed 0 bases and J shed 3 bases, with 6 bases lying between them. The CDR3 protein is CASSEASDYEQYF. The CDR3 bases are TGTGCCAGCAGTGAAGCCAGCGACTACGAGCAGTACTTC.

V and J are TRBV9 and TRBJ1-1; 7 bases line up with TRBD1. This CDR3 comprises 13 residues. Losses at the gene ends were 4 bases for V and 8 bases for J; bases not matched to a gene: 8. Germline CDR1 reads SGDLS; CDR2 reads YYNGEE. In DNA form, the CDR3 reads TGTGCCAGCAGCTCCCCTATGACAGGGGAAGCTTTCTTT. This encodes CASSSPMTGEAFF. The whole variable domain, remainder taken from reference TRBV9 and TRBJ1-1, is DSGVTQTPKHLITATGQRVTLRCSPRSGDLSVYWYQQSLDQGLQFLIQYYNGEERAKGNILERFSAQQFPDLHSELNLSSLELGDSALYFCASSSPMTGEAFFGQGTRLTVV.

The rearrangement links TRBV6-4 to TRBJ2-6; 8 nucleotides line up with TRBD1. Germline V CDR1 and CDR2: MRHNA, SNTAGT. With 7 bases clipped from V and 3 bases from J, the junction kept 5 bases outside the gene matches. This CDR3 is 15 amino acids long. The CDR3 DNA reads TGTGCCAGCACTCAGGGGGCTGGTGGGGCCAACGTCCTGACTTTC. Translated: CASTQGAGGANVLTF.

This clone was seen only a few times. The chain employs TRBV30 and TRBJ1-5; D is unclear. The CDR3 has 13 residues. CDR1 is GTSNPN and CDR2 is SVGIG in the germline V gene (reference sequence). V was cut by 5 bases and J by 0 bases, with 8 bases left in between. DNA for the CDR3: TGTGCCTGGTCTTCATTTAGCAATCAGCCCCAGCATTTT. This codes for CAWSSFSNQPQHF.

The chain carries TRBV5-1 and TRBJ2-1; D call uncertain. Germline CDR1 reads SGHRS; CDR2 reads YFSETQ. This CDR3 has 15 amino acids. V lost 0 bases and J 6 bases, leaving 13 bases between the germline ends. The CDR3 DNA follows: TGCGCCAGCAGCTTGGAAGGTCTAGGCATCAATGAGCAGTTCTTC. Translated: CASSLEGLGINEQFF.

The chain couples TRBV7-6 to TRBJ2-7; D is undetermined. With 6 bases removed from V and 2 bases from J, the gap between germline ends came to 14 bases. Germline CDR1 is SGHVS and CDR2 is FNYEAQ. The CDR3 runs 14 residues. For the CDR3, the DNA is TGTGCCAGCAGTTCCCCCCCTGGGGCCTACGAGCAGTACTTC. It codes for CASSSPPGAYEQYF.

The chain joins TRBV28 to TRBJ2-3; 9 bases align to TRBD2. CDR3 length: 15 amino acids. CDR1 and CDR2 (germline): MDHEN, SYDVKM. V gave up 2 bases and J gave up 5 bases; unmatched junction bases: 5. CDR3 residues: CASSLVAGGQDTQYF. In DNA form, the CDR3 reads TGTGCCAGCAGTTTAGTGGCGGGGGGGCAAGATACGCAGTATTTT.

This clone was seen only a few times. The V and J genes are TRBV7-9 and TRBJ1-1; D uncertain. This CDR3 has 12 residues. CDR1 is SEHNR and CDR2 is FQNEAQ in the germline V gene (reference sequence). Trimming shortened V by 5 bases and J by 11 bases, and 15 bases separated the two germline ends. The CDR3 here is CASSRALIGAFF. Here the CDR3 DNA reads TGTGCCAGCAGCCGTGCGTTAATAGGGGCTTTCTTT.

Here the CDR3 reads CASSQEWQNNEQFF. The CDR3 bases are TGCGCCAGCAGCCAAGAGTGGCAGAACAATGAGCAGTTCTTC. J is TRBJ2-1 and V is TRBV4-1, with no clear D. The ends were cut back, 0 bases at V and 5 bases at J, with 8 bases in the middle. The CDR3 spans 14 residues. In germline, CDR1 is MGHRA, CDR2 YSYEKL.

This rearrangement joins TRBV9 to TRBJ2-2; no firm D call. Germline-derived CDR1 and CDR2 are SGDLS and YYNGEE. This CDR3 has 12 residues. V lost 5 bases and J 7 bases, leaving 9 bases between the germline ends. The CDR3 region is CASSAHDGELFF. CDR3 in DNA: TGTGCCAGCAGTGCCCACGACGGGGAGCTGTTTTTT. The full variable domain, rest sourced from reference TRBV9 and TRBJ2-2, is DSGVTQTPKHLITATGQRVTLRCSPRSGDLSVYWYQQSLDQGLQFLIQYYNGEERAKGNILERFSAQQFPDLHSELNLSSLELGDSALYFCASSAHDGELFFGEGSRLTVL.

Ten or more counts support this clone. The same CDR3 is also encoded by other DNA sequences in this sample. The chain carries TRBV28 and TRBJ2-7; D ambiguous. Looked up from germline, CDR1 is MDHEN and CDR2 is SYDVKM. This CDR3 region has 11 residues. Trimming removed 5 bases at V and 3 bases at J, with 5 bases between. The CDR3 nucleotides are TGTGCCAGCAGTCCACACTACGAGCAGTACTTC. Translated: CASSPHYEQYF.

V and J are TRBV28 and TRBJ1-1, with D unresolved. The germline CDR1 and CDR2 sequences are MDHEN and SYDVKM. CDR3 length equals 11 residues. With 5 bases removed from V and 5 bases from J, the gap between germline ends came to 6 bases. The CDR3 sequence: CASSERTEAFF. The DNA for the CDR3 is TGTGCCAGCAGTGAAAGGACTGAAGCTTTCTTT.

CDR3 bases: TGTGCCAGCGAGGCTAAAGGGAGTCTACTCCACTTT. Residues: CASEAKGSLLHF. The chain couples TRBV19 to TRBJ1-6; D is ambiguous. Trimming took off 9 bases at V and 16 bases at J, with 19 bases between the two ends. Per germline, CDR1 LNHDA and CDR2 SQIVND (reference sequence). The CDR3 is 12 amino acids.

Concerning this clone itself: The identical CDR3 is also encoded by other nucleotide sequences in the sample. The rearrangement uses TRBV14 and TRBJ1-1; tentative D call: TRBD1 (6 bases). From germline, CDR1 is SGHDN and CDR2 FVKESK. The CDR3 is 13 amino acids. Trimming shortened V by 3 bases and J by 1 base, and 6 bases separated the two germline ends. CDR3 sequence (DNA): TGTGCCAGCAGCCAGGACAGGAACACTGAAGCTTTCTTT. It translates to CASSQDRNTEAFF.

The V gene is TRBV10-1, the J gene TRBJ2-1, with 8 bases identical to TRBD2. The CDR3 runs 13 residues. The V and J ends lost 1 base and 12 bases, in that order; junction bases with no gene match: 5. Germline V CDR1 and CDR2: WNHNN, SYGVQD (reference sequence). The CDR3 DNA is TGCGCCAGCAGTGAGTTTACGGGGGGGCGGCAGTTCTTC. It specifies CASSEFTGGRQFF.

The chain links TRBV29-1 to TRBJ1-2; maybe TRBD1 (6 bases). Trimming cost V 6 bases and J 2 bases, with 13 bases left between them. Germline CDR1 is SQVTM and CDR2 is ANQGSEA. The CDR3 has 13 residues. CDR3 bases: TGCAGCGTGGCCTCCACAGGGAACTATGGCTACACCTTC. Protein sequence: CSVASTGNYGYTF.

The chain couples TRBV30 to TRBJ2-1; D not resolved. The CDR3 has 16 residues. The V end lost 4 bases, the J end lost 0 bases, and 16 bases lay between the germline ends. CDR1 and CDR2 (germline): GTSNPN, SVGIG (reference sequence). DNA for the CDR3: TGTGCCTGGAACATGGGGAAGACCCACTCCTACAATGAGCAGTTCTTC. This codes for CAWNMGKTHSYNEQFF.

This clone was observed a handful of times. V and J are TRBV7-2 and TRBJ2-2; D may be TRBD1 (5 bases). Germline V gene data show CDR1 as SGHTA and CDR2 as FQGNSA. With 5 bases removed from V and 1 base from J, the gap between germline ends came to 14 bases. The CDR3 totals 16 residues. CDR3 nucleotides: TGTGCCAGCAGCCCAACGTGGCAGGGGAACACCGGGGAGCTGTTTTTT. It translates to CASSPTWQGNTGELFF.

The rearrangement joins TRBV28 to TRBJ1-5; D is undetermined. CDR1 MDHEN and CDR2 SYDVKM come from the germline V gene. The CDR3 contains 13 residues. V was clipped by 8 bases and J by 2 bases, with 10 bases between them. This CDR3 is CASHLDGNQPQHF. The DNA for the CDR3 is TGTGCCAGCCACCTAGATGGCAATCAGCCCCAGCATTTT.

The CDR3 protein is CASSELGYTEAFF. For the CDR3, the DNA is TGTGCCAGCAGTGAATTAGGGTACACTGAAGCTTTCTTT. This chain links TRBV25-1 with TRBJ1-1; D gene ambiguous. The CDR3 sequence is 13 residues long. Per germline, CDR1 MGHDK and CDR2 SYGVNS. V was clipped by 1 base and J by 3 bases, with 6 bases between them.

This clone has a handful of counts. This sequence joins TRBV18 and TRBJ2-1; 13 bases map to TRBD2. The CDR3 sequence is 16 residues long. The J segment lost 7 bases and the V segment lost 4 bases, leaving 7 bases of the junction unmatched. The germline gives CDR1 KGHSH, CDR2 LQKENI. The CDR3 is CASSLQGLAGSNEQFF. The CDR3 DNA reads as TGTGCCAGCTCACTTCAGGGACTAGCGGGGTCGAATGAGCAGTTCTTC.

This rearrangement joins TRBV6-1 to TRBJ2-3; perhaps TRBD1 as D (5 bases). V was clipped by 3 bases and J by 4 bases, with 14 bases between them. The CDR3 is made up of 15 amino acids. Germline V gene sequence: CDR1 MNHNS, CDR2 SASEGT. The CDR3 region has the DNA TGTGCCAGCAGTGAGGTGGGCAGGGCTGCAGATACGCAGTATTTT. Its protein is CASSEVGRAADTQYF.